The present TCR beta chain was sequenced within a study of blood T cell repertoires in COVID-19. Study information: Samples taken during acute and convalescent COVID-19 were collected in the United States, Italy and Spain. T cells, B-cell-depleted T cells, or PBMCs supplied cDNA or gDNA.

Libraries were prepared by immunoSEQ multiplex PCR; TCRdb keeps only in-frame clonotypes and omits some of them. The sample yields 85,000 or so clones, over 90% seen once. In germline, CDR1 is SGHTA, CDR2 FQGNSA. V was pared by 1 base and J by 4 bases, with 13 bases between. The CDR3 runs to 16 residues. The sample comprised peripheral blood. The clonotype comes from a human donor with active COVID-19. The donor label of this sample is uncertain. V is TRBV7-2 and J is TRBJ2-2, with D tentatively TRBD2 (5 bases). The CDR3 protein is CASSLGGSGSTGELFF. In DNA form, the CDR3 reads TGTGCCAGCAGCTTAGGCGGCAGCGGAAGCACCGGGGAGCTGTTTTTT.